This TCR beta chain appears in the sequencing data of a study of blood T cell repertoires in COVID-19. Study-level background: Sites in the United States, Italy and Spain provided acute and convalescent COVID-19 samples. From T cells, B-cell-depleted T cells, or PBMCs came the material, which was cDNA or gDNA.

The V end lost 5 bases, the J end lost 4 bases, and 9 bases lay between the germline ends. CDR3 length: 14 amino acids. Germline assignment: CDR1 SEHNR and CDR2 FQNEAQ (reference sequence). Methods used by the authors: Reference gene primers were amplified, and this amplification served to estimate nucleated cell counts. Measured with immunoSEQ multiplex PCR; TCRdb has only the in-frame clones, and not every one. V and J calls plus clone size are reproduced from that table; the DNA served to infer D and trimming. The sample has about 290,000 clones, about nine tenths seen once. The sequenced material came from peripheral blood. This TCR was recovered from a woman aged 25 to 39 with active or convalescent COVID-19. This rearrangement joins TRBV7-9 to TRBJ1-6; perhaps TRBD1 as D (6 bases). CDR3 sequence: CASSRQEYNSPLHF. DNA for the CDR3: TGTGCCAGCAGCCGACAGGAATATAATTCACCCCTCCACTTT.